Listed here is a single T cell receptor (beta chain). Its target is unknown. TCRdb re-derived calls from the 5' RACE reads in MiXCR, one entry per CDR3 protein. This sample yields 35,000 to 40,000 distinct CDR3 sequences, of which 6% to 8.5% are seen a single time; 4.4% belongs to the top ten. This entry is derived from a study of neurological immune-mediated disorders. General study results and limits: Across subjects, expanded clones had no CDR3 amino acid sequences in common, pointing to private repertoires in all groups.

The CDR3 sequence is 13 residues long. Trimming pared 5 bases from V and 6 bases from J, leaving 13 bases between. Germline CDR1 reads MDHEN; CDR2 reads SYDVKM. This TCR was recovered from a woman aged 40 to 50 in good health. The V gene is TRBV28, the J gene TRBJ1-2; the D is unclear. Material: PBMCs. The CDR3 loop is CASSPGEANGYTF. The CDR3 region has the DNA TGTGCCAGCAGTCCCGGAGAGGCCAATGGCTACACCTTC.